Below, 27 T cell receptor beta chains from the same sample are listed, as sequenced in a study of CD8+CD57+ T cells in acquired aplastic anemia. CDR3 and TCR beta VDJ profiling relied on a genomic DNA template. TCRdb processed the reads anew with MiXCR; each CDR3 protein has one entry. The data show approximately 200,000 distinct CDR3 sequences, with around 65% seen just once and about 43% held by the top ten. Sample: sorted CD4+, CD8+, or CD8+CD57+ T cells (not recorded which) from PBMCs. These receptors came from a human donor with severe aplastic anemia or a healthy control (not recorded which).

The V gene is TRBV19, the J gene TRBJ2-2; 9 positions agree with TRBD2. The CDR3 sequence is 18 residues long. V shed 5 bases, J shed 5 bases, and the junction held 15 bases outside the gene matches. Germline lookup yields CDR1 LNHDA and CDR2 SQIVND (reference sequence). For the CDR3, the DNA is TGTGCCAGTAGTCCCCCTATTGGCGGGGGGGCGTATACCGGGGAGCTGTTTTTT. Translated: CASSPPIGGGAYTGELFF.

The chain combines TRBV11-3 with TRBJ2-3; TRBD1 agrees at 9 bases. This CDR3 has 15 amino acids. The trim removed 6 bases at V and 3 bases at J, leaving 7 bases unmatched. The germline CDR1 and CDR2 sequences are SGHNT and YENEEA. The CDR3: CASSARQGGTDTQYF. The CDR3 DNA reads TGTGCCAGCAGTGCCCGACAGGGGGGTACAGATACGCAGTATTTT.

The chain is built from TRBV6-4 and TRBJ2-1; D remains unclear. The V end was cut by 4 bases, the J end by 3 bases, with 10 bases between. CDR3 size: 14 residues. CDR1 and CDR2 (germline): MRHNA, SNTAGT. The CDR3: CASSVAEDYNEQFF. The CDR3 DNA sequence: TGTGCCAGCAGTGTCGCTGAGGACTACAATGAGCAGTTCTTC.

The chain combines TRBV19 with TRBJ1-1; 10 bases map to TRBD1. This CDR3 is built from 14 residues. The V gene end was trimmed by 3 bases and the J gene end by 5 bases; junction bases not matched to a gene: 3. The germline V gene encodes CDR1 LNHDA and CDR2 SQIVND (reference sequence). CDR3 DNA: TGTGCCAGTAGTATCGGACAGGGGGGTACTGAAGCTTTCTTT. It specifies CASSIGQGGTEAFF.

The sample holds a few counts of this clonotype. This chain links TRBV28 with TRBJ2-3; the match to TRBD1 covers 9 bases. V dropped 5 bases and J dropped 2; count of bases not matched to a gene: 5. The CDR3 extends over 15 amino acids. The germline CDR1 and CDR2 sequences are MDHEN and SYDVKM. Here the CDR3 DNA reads TGTGCCAGCAGTCCCCTACAGGGGGCCACAGATACGCAGTATTTT. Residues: CASSPLQGATDTQYF.

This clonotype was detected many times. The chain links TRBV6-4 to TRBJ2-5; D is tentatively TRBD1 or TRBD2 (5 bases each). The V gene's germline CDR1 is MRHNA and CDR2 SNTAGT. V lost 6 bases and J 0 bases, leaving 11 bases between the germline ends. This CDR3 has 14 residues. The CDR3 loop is CASRLGVYQETQYF. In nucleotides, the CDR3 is TGTGCCAGCAGACTAGGGGTATACCAAGAGACCCAGTACTTC.

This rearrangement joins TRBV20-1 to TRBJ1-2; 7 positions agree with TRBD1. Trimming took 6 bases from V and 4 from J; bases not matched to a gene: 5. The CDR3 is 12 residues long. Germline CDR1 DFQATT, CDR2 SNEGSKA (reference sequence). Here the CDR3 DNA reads TGCAGTGCCCGGGACAGATCCTATGGCTACACCTTC. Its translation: CSARDRSYGYTF.

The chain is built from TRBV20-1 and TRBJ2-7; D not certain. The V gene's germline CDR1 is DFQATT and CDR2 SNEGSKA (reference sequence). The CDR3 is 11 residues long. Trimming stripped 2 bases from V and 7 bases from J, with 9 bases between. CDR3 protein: CSARTIREQYF. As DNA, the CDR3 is TGCAGTGCTAGAACTATAAGGGAGCAGTACTTC.

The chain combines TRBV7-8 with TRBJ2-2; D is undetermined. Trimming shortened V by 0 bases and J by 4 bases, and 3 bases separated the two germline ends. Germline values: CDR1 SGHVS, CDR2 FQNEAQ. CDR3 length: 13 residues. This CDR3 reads CASSLAVTGELFF. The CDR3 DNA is TGTGCCAGCAGCTTAGCCGTCACCGGGGAGCTGTTTTTT.

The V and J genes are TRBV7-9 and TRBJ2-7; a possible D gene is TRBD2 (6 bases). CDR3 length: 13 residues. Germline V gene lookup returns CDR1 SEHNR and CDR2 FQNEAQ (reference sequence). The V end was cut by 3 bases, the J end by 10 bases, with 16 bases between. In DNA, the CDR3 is TGTGCCAGCAGCTTTTTGGGGGGAGGACAACAGTACTTC. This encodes CASSFLGGGQQYF.

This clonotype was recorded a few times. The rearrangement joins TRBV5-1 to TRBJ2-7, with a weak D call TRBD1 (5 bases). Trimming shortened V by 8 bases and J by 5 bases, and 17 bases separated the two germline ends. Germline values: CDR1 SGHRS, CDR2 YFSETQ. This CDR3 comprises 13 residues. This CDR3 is CASGMGPKDEQYF. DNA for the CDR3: TGCGCCAGTGGGATGGGGCCTAAGGACGAGCAGTACTTC.

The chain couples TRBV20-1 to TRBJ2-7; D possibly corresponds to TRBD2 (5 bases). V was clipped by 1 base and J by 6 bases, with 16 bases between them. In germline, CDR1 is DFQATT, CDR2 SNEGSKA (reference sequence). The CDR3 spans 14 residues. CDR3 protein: CSARGTAGIPEQYF. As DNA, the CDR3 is TGCAGTGCTAGAGGGACGGCGGGTATCCCCGAGCAGTACTTC.

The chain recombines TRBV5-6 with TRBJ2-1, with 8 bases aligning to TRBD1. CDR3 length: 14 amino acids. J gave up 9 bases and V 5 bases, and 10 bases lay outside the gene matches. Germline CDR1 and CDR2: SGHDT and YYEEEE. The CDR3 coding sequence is TGTGCCAGCAGTGGGCAGGGGGCTTTGGGTGAGCAGTTCTTC. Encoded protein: CASSGQGALGEQFF.

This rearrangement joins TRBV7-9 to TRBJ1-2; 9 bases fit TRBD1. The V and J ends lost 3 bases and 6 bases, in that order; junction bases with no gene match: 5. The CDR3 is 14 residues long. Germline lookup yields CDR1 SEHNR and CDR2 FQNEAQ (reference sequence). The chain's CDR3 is CASSLDRGGHGYTF. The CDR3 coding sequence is TGTGCCAGCAGCTTGGACAGGGGAGGGCATGGCTACACCTTC.

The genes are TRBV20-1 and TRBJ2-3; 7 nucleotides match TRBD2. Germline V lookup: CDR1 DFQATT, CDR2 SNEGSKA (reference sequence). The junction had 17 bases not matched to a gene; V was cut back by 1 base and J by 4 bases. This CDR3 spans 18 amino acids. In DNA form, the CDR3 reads TGCAGTGCTAGAGGGTTAGCGGGTCGCCGCCCGAAGGCAGATACGCAGTATTTT. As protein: CSARGLAGRRPKADTQYF.

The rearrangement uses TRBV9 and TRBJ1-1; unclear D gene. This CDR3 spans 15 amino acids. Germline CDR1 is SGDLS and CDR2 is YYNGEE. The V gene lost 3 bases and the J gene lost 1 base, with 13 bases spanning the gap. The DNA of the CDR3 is TGTGCCAGCAGCGCCGTAAACGGCTGGAACACTGAAGCTTTCTTT. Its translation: CASSAVNGWNTEAFF.

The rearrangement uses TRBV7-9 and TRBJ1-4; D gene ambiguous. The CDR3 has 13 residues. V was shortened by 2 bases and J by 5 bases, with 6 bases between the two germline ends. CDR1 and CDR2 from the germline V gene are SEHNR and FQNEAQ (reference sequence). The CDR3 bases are TGTGCCAGCAGCTTATCCACAAATGAAAAACTGTTTTTT. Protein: CASSLSTNEKLFF.

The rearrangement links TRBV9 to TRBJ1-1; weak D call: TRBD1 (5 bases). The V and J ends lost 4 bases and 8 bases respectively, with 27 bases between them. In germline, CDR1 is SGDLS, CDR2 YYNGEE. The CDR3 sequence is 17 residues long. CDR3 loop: CASSPRVAGGDPREAFF. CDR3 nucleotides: TGTGCCAGCAGCCCCCGGGTAGCGGGGGGGGACCCTCGGGAAGCTTTCTTT.

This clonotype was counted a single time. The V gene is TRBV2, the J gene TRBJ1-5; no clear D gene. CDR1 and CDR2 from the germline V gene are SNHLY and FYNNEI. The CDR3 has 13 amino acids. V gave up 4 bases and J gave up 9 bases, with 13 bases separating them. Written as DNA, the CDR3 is TGTGCCAGCAGTGTTAGAGCCGCGGGGCCCCAGCATTTT. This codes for CASSVRAAGPQHF.

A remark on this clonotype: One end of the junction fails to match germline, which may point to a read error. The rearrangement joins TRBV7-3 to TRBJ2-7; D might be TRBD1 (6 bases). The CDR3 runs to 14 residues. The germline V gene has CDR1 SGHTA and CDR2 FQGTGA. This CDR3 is CARSLTGRSYEQYF. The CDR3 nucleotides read TGTGCCAGAAGCTTAACAGGGCGCTCCTACGAGCAGTACTTC. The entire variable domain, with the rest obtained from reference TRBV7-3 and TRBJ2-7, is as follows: GAGVSQTPSNKVTEKGKYVELRCDPISGHTALYWYRQSLGQGPEFLIYFQGTGAADDSGLPNDRFFAVRPEGSVSTLKIQRTERGDSAVYLCARSLTGRSYEQYFGPGTRLTVT.

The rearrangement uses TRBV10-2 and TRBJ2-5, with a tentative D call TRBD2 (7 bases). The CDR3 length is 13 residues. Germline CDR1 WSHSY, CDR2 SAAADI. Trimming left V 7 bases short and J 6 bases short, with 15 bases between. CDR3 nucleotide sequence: TGCGCCAGCACCATAGGGGGGGTCAAGACCCAGTACTTC. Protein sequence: CASTIGGVKTQYF.

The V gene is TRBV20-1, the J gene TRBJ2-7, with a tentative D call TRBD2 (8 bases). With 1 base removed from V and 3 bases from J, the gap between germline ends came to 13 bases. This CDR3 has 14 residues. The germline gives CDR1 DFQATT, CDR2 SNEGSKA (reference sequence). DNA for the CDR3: TGCAGTGCTAGAGCAGGGGGACTAGGCTACGAGCAGTACTTC. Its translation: CSARAGGLGYEQYF.

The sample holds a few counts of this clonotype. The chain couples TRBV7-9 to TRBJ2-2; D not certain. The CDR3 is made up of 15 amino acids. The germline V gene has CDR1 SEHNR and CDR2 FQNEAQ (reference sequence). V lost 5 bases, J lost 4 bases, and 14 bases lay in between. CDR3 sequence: CASSTTSGFTGELFF. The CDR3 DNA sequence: TGTGCCAGCAGCACGACATCTGGGTTCACCGGGGAGCTGTTTTTT.

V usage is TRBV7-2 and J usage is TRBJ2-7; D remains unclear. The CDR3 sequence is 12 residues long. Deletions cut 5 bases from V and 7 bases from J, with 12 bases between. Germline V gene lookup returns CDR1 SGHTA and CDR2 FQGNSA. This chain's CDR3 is CASSHNGVEQYF. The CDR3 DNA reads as TGTGCCAGCAGCCACAACGGTGTAGAGCAGTACTTC.

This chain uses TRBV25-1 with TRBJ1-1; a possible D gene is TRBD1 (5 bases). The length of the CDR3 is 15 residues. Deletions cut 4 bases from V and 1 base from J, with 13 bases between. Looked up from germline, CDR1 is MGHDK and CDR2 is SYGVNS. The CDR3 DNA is TGTGCCAGCAGTGCTCAATGGGGGGGGAACACTGAAGCTTTCTTT. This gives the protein CASSAQWGGNTEAFF.

CDR3 sequence (DNA): TGTGCCAGCAGTTACCTTAGGGGGAACACTGAAGCTTTCTTT. This sequence encodes CASSYLRGNTEAFF. The chain combines TRBV6-2 or TRBV6-3 with TRBJ1-1, with D tentatively TRBD1 (5 bases). CDR3 size: 14 residues. Trimming pared 2 bases from V and 1 base from J, leaving 8 bases between. Germline-derived CDR1 and CDR2 are MNHEY and SVGEGT.

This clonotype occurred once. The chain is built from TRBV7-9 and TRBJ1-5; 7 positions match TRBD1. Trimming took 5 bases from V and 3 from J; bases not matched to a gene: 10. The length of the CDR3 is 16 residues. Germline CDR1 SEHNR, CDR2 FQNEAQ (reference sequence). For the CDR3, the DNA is TGTGCCAGCAGCCACACGGGAGACAGGGTCAATCAGCCCCAGCATTTT. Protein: CASSHTGDRVNQPQHF.